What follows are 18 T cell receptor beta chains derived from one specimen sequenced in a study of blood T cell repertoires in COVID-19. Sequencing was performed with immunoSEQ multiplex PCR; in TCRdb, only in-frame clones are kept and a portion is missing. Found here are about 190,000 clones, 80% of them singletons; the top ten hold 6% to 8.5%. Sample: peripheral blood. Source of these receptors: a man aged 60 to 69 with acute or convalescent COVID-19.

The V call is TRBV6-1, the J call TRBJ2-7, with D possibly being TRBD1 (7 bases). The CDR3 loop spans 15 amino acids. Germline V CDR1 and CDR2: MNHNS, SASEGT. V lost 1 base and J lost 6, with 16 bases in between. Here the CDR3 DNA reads TGTGCCAGCAGTGAAGGGGCAGGGGGGACCGGCGAGCAGTACTTC. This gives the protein CASSEGAGGTGEQYF.

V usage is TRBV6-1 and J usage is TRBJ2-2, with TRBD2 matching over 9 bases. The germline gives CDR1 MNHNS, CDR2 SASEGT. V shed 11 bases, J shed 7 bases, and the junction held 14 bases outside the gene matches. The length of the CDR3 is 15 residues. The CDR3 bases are TGTGCCCTCAGGCCTGCGGGGGGGCTCGTCGGGGAGCTGTTTTTT. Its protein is CALRPAGGLVGELFF.

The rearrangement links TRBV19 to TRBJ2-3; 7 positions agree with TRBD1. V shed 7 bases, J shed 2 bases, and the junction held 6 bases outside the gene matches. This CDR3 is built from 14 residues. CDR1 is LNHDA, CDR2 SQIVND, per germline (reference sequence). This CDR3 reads CASKRDRLTDTQYF. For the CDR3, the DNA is TGTGCCAGTAAGAGGGACAGACTCACAGATACGCAGTATTTT.

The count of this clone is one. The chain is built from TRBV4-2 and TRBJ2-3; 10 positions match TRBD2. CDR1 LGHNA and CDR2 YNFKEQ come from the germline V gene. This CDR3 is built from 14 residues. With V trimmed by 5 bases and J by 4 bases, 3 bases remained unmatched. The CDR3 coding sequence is TGTGCCAGCAGCGCCGGGACTAGCGCAGATACGCAGTATTTT. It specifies CASSAGTSADTQYF.

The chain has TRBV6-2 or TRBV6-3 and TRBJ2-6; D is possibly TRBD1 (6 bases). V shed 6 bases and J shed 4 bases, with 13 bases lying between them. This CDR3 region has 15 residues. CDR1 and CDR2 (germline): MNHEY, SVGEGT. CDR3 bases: TGTGCCAGCAGCCAAACAGGGACCGGGGCCAACGTCCTGACTTTC. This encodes CASSQTGTGANVLTF.

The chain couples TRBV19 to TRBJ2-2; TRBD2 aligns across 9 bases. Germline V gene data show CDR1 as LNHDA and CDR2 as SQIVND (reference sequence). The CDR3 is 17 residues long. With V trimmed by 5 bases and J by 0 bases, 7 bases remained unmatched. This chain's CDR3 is CASSPGAGGANTGELFF. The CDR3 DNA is TGTGCCAGTAGTCCGGGAGCGGGGGGTGCGAACACCGGGGAGCTGTTTTTT.

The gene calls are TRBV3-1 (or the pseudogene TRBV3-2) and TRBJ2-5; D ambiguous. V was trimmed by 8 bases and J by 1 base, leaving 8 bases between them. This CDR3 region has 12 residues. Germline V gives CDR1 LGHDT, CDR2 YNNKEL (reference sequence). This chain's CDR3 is CASARLQETQYF. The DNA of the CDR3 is TGTGCCAGCGCCCGACTCCAAGAGACCCAGTACTTC.

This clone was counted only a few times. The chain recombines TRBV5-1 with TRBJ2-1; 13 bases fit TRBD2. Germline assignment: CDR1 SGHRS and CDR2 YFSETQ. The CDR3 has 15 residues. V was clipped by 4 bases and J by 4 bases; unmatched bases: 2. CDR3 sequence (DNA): TGCGCCAGCAGCCAGGGACTAGCGGGATACAATGAGCAGTTCTTC. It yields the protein CASSQGLAGYNEQFF.

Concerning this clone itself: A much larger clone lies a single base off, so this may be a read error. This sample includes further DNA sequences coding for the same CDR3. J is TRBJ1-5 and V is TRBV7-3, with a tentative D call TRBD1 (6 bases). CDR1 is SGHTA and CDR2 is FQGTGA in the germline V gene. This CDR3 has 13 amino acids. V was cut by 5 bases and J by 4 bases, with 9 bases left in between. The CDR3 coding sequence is TGTGCCAGCAGCCCCGACAGGAATCAGCCCCAGCATTTT. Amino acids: CASSPDRNQPQHF.

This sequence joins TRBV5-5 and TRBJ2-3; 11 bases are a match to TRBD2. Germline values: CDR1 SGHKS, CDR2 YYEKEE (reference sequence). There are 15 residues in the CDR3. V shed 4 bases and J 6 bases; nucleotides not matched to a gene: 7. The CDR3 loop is CASSVPSGGPDTQYF. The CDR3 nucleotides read TGTGCCAGCAGCGTACCTAGCGGGGGGCCCGATACGCAGTATTTT.

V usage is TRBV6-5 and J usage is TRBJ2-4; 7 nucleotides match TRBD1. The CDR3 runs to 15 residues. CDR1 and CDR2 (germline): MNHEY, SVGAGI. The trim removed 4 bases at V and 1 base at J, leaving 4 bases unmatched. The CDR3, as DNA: TGTGCCAGCAGTTTAACAGGGGATGCCAAAAACATTCAGTACTTC. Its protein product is CASSLTGDAKNIQYF.

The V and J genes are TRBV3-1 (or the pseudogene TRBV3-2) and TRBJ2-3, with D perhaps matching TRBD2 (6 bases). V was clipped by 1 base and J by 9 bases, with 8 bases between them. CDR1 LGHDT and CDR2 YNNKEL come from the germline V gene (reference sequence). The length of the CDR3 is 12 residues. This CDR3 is CASSQGRETQYF. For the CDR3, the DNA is TGTGCCAGCAGCCAAGGGAGGGAGACGCAGTATTTT.

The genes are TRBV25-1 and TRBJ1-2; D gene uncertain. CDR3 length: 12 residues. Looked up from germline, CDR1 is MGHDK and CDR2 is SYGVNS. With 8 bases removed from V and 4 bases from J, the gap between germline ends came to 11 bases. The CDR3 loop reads CASESGSYGYTF. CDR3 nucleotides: TGTGCCAGCGAGTCCGGGTCCTATGGCTACACCTTC.

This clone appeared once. The CDR3 sequence is CASSLEQYNSPLHF. The CDR3, as DNA: TGTGCCAGCAGCTTAGAGCAATATAATTCACCCCTCCACTTT. The chain recombines TRBV7-6 with TRBJ1-6, with unresolved D. There are 14 residues in the CDR3. V was clipped by 1 base and J by 4 bases, with 5 bases between them. Per the germline V gene, CDR1 is SGHVS and CDR2 is FNYEAQ. Complete variable domain (other parts from reference TRBV7-6 and TRBJ1-6): GAGVSQSPRYKVTKRGQDVALRCDPISGHVSLYWYRQALGQGPEFLTYFNYEAQQDKSGLPNDRFSAERPEGSISTLTIQRTEQRDSAMYRCASSLEQYNSPLHFGNGTRLTVT.

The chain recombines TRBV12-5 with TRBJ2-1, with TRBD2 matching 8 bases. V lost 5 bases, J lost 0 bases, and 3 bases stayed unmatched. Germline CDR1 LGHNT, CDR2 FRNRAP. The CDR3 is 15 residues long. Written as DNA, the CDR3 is TGTGCTAGTGGTCAGAGCGGGGGCTCCTACAATGAGCAGTTCTTC. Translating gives CASGQSGGSYNEQFF.

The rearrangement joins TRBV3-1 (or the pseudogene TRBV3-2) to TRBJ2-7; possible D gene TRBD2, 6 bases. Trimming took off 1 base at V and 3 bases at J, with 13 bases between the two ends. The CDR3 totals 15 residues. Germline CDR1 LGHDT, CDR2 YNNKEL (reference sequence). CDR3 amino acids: CASSQGLVGRYEQYF. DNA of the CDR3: TGTGCCAGCAGCCAAGGACTAGTTGGTCGCTACGAGCAGTACTTC.

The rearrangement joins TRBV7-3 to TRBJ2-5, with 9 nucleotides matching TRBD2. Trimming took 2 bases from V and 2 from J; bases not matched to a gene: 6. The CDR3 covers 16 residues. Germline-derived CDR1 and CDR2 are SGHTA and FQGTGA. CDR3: CASSLRSSGGQETQYF. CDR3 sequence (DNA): TGTGCCAGCAGCTTACGGAGTAGCGGGGGTCAAGAGACCCAGTACTTC.

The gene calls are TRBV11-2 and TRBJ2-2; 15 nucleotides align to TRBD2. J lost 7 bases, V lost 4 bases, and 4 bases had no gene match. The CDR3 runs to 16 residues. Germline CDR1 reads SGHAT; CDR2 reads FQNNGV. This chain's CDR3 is CASSYGLAGGVGELFF. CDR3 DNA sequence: TGTGCCAGCAGCTACGGACTAGCGGGAGGGGTCGGGGAGCTGTTTTTT.